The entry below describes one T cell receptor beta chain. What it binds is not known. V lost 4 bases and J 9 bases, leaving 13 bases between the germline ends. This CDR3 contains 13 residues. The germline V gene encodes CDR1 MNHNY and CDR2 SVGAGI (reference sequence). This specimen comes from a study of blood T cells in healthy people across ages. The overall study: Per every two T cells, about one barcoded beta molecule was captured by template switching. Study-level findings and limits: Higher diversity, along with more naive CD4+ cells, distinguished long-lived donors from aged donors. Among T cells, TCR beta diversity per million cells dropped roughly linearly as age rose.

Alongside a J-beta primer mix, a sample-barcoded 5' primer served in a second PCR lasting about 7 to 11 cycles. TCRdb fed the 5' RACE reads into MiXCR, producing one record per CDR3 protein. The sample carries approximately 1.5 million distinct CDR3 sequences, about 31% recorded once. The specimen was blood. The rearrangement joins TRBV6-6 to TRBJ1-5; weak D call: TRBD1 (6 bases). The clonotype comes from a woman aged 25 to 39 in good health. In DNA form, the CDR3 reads TGTGCCAGCAGTTCCAACAGGGACCCGCCCCAGCATTTT. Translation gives CASSSNRDPPQHF.